This TCR beta chain comes out of a study of CD8+CD57+ T cells in acquired aplastic anemia. The study profiled TCR beta VDJ and CDR3 using genomic DNA as template. TCRdb itself ran the reads through MiXCR, one entry per CDR3 protein. The top ten hold about 15% of the sample, which has about 190,000 distinct CDR3 sequences, about 53% seen once. This clonotype was seen ten or more times. Per germline, CDR1 SEHNR and CDR2 FQNEAQ (reference sequence). V lost 4 bases, J lost 4 bases, and 14 bases lay in between. The length of the CDR3 is 14 residues. This chain connects TRBV7-9 to TRBJ2-7; no firm D call. This receptor was taken from a human donor in good health, serving as a control. Specimen: sorted CD4+, CD8+, or CD8+CD57+ T cells (not recorded which) from PBMCs. The CDR3: CASSSDWHGYEQYF. CDR3 nucleotide sequence: TGTGCCAGCAGCTCTGACTGGCATGGGTACGAGCAGTACTTC.